This is a list of T cell receptor beta chains from one sample in a study of Ad26.COV2.S vaccination and SARS-CoV-2 variants. The repertoire was sequenced with immunoSEQ multiplex PCR; TCRdb's copy has only in-frame clones and lacks some. In the table there are over 400,000 clones, 85% to 90% of which are singletons. This sample comprised peripheral blood, obtained in a trial of Ad26.COV2.S vaccine versus placebo. These receptors all come from a person between 18 and 65 years old who received the Ad26.COV2.S COVID-19 vaccine or a placebo. Both conserved end residues are part of each CDR3. D genes are given only for firm matches. Size tells how often a clone was seen (once, few, many) or the class of an expanded clone, and some rows leave it out.

>-|TRBV7-8|-|TRBJ1-3
TGTGCCAGCAGCTTAGCGCGGGGGACTGGAAACACCATATATTTT
CASSLARGTGNTIYF
>-|TRBV5-1|-|TRBJ2-1
TGCGCCAGCAGCTCCGACTGGAGCTCCTACAATGAGCAGTTCTTC
CASSSDWSSYNEQFF
>-|TRBV11-3|-|TRBJ2-5
TGTGCCAGCAGCCTCATGGGGACCCAGTACTTC
CASSLMGTQYF
>TRBD1|TRBV5-1|-|TRBJ2-3
TGCGCCAGCAGCTGGGACAGGGCTACAGATACGCAGTATTTT
CASSWDRATDTQYF
>-|TRBV7-9|-|TRBJ2-1
TGTGCCAGCAGCTTAGGGTCTAGCGAGTTGGATGAGCAGTTCTTC
CASSLGSSELDEQFF
>-|TRBV19|-|TRBJ1-2
TGTGCCAGTAGTATAGATGTCACCCGGAATTATGGCTACACCTTC
CASSIDVTRNYGYTF
>-|TRBV5-1|-|TRBJ1-4
TGCGCCAGCAGCTCCCGGGATACTGAAAAACTGTTTTTT
CASSSRDTEKLFF
>TRBD1|TRBV29-1|-|TRBJ1-1
TGCAGCGCTGGGGACCCGGACAGGGGCATCACTGAAGCTTTCTTT
CSAGDPDRGITEAFF
>-|TRBV15|-|TRBJ1-5
TGTGCCACCAGCAGTCGGGATCCTCGGGGCAATCAGCCCCAGCATTTT
CATSSRDPRGNQPQHF
>-|TRBV7-2|-|TRBJ1-1
TGTGCCAGCAGCCTTCCCTACCCTCAGACTGAAGCTTTCTTT
CASSLPYPQTEAFF
>TRBD1|TRBV2|once|TRBJ2-2
TGTGCCAGCAGTGAACTAAGGACAGGGTTGGGCGGGGAGCTGTTTTTT
CASSELRTGLGGELFF
>-|TRBV11-2|-|TRBJ1-5
TGTGCCAGCAGCTTAATGGGCGTAAATCAGCCCCAGCATTTT
CASSLMGVNQPQHF
>-|TRBV29-1|-|TRBJ1-1
TGCAGCGGTCAGACAAATCCCACTGAAGCTTTCTTT
CSGQTNPTEAFF
>TRBD2|TRBV7-8|-|TRBJ2-1
TGTGCCACGCTAGCGGGAGGTATCGGCGGGGCTCTGGGGGAGCAGTTCTTC
CATLAGGIGGALGEQFF
>-|TRBV5-1|-|TRBJ2-1
TGCGCCAGCAGCTTGGGGGGGTTCTCCTACAATGAGCAGTTCTTC
CASSLGGFSYNEQFF
>-|TRBV7-8|-|TRBJ1-4
TGTGCCAGCAGCTCTGTGACATTCCCAACCTCTACAACTAATGAAAAACTGTTTTTT
CASSSVTFPTSTTNEKLFF
>-|TRBV5-1|-|TRBJ1-2
TGCGCCAGCAGCTTGGACCCACATGGATCTAACTATGGCTACACCTTC
CASSLDPHGSNYGYTF
>-|TRBV7-9|few|TRBJ2-1
TGTGCCAGCAGCTTGAGGGCGGGGCGCTCCTACAATGAGCAGTTCTTC
CASSLRAGRSYNEQFF
>-|TRBV2|-|TRBJ1-4
TGTGCCAGCAGGCAGAGCGATGAAAAACTGTTTTTT
CASRQSDEKLFF
>TRBD1|TRBV18|-|TRBJ2-1
TGTGCCAGCTCACTAAGACAGGGTGCCTCCTACAATGAGCAGTTCTTC
CASSLRQGASYNEQFF
>-|TRBV4-3|once|TRBJ2-4
TGCGCCAGCAGCCATGTTGGGCTTGACATTCAGTACTTC
CASSHVGLDIQYF
>TRBD1|TRBV15|few|TRBJ2-7
TGTGCCACCAGCAGAGGCGCGAGGACAGGGGGATACGAGCAGTACTTC
CATSRGARTGGYEQYF